The 13 T cell receptor beta chains in this list originate from one sample, sequenced in a study of blood T cell repertoires in COVID-19. Data came from immunoSEQ multiplex PCR; TCRdb stores just in-frame clones and leaves some out. The profile shows tens of thousands of clones, about 87% of them singletons. The material sequenced was peripheral blood. The receptor source for this set is a human donor in a cohort sampled during active COVID-19.

Notes on this clone: One junction end does not reproduce the germline sequence, and a read error may be involved. The chain recombines TRBV9 with TRBJ2-3, with D possibly TRBD2 on 5 matching bases. Germline V gives CDR1 SGDLS, CDR2 YYNGEE. This CDR3 has 13 residues. CDR3 protein: CASSVVTRDTQYF. Here the CDR3 DNA reads TGCGCCAGCAGCGTAGTCACTAGAGATACGCAGTATTTT. Filled out from reference TRBV9 and TRBJ2-3, the complete variable domain reads DSGVTQTPKHLITATGQRVTLRCSPRSGDLSVYWYQQSLDQGLQFLIQYYNGEERAKGNILERFSAQQFPDLHSELNLSSLELGDSALYFCASSVVTRDTQYFGPGTRLTVL.

The V and J genes are TRBV6-5 and TRBJ1-1; D ambiguous. Trimming took 6 bases from V and 4 from J, leaving 9 bases between them. This CDR3 comprises 12 residues. Germline V gene lookup returns CDR1 MNHEY and CDR2 SVGAGI. Here the CDR3 reads CASRGGSTEAFF. The CDR3 DNA reads as TGTGCCAGCAGGGGAGGGAGCACTGAAGCTTTCTTT.

The rearrangement links TRBV11-2 to TRBJ2-7, with TRBD2 matching 7 bases. J gave up 0 bases and V 1 base, and 9 bases lay outside the gene matches. The germline V gene has CDR1 SGHAT and CDR2 FQNNGV. This CDR3 has 17 amino acids. The CDR3 sequence is CASSLGGGRGHSYEQYF. The CDR3 nucleotides read TGTGCCAGCAGCTTAGGTGGGGGGAGGGGCCACTCCTACGAGCAGTACTTC.

The chain recombines TRBV5-4 with TRBJ1-1, with D maybe TRBD1 (6 bases). The CDR3 loop spans 14 amino acids. Germline V gives CDR1 SGHNT, CDR2 YYREEE (reference sequence). The V gene lost 1 base and the J gene lost 2 bases, with 9 bases spanning the gap. CDR3 sequence (DNA): TGTGCCAGCAGCTTGCGGGACACCAACACTGAAGCTTTCTTT. Protein product: CASSLRDTNTEAFF.

The chain joins TRBV18 to TRBJ2-7; 7 positions match TRBD2. Germline CDR1 KGHSH, CDR2 LQKENI. The trim removed 2 bases at V and 0 bases at J, leaving 1 base unmatched. CDR3 length equals 14 residues. CDR3 in DNA: TGTGCCAGCTCACCAGGGGGGGGCTCCTACGAGCAGTACTTC. As protein: CASSPGGGSYEQYF.

The rearrangement joins TRBV18 to TRBJ2-1; 11 nucleotides line up with TRBD1. Looked up from germline, CDR1 is KGHSH and CDR2 is LQKENI. Losses at the gene ends were 3 bases for V and 4 bases for J; bases not matched to a gene: 11. This CDR3 comprises 18 residues. CDR3 region: CASSPQGTGGVLYNEQFF. As DNA, the CDR3 is TGTGCCAGCTCACCCCAGGGGACAGGGGGGGTATTGTACAATGAGCAGTTCTTC. Full variable domain (missing parts from reference TRBV18 and TRBJ2-1): NAGVMQNPRHLVRRRGQEARLRCSPMKGHSHVYWYRQLPEEGLKFMVYLQKENIIDESGMPKERFSAEFPKEGPSILRIQQVVRGDSAAYFCASSPQGTGGVLYNEQFFGPGTRLTVL.

The chain is built from TRBV19 and TRBJ2-2; TRBD1 aligns across 9 bases. CDR1 is LNHDA, CDR2 SQIVND, per germline (reference sequence). The junction had 6 bases not matched to a gene; V was cut back by 4 bases and J by 3 bases. The length of the CDR3 is 16 residues. CDR3 loop: CASSNRQGVYTGELFF. The CDR3 DNA sequence: TGTGCCAGTAGTAACCGACAGGGGGTGTACACCGGGGAGCTGTTTTTT.

The gene calls are TRBV5-4 and TRBJ2-3; 8 bases agree with TRBD2. V shed 0 bases, J shed 1 base, and the junction held 7 bases outside the gene matches. Germline V CDR1 and CDR2: SGHNT, YYREEE (reference sequence). The CDR3 is 17 amino acids. CDR3 amino acids: CASSLGLSGTRTDTQYF. CDR3 nucleotides: TGTGCCAGCAGCTTGGGCCTTAGCGGGACACGCACAGATACGCAGTATTTT.

The chain uses TRBV12-3 or TRBV12-4 and TRBJ2-5, with TRBD2 matching over 8 bases. The CDR3 is 13 residues long. J was trimmed by 4 bases and V by 6 bases; bases with no gene match: 4. In DNA form, the CDR3 reads TGTGCCAGCAGCCCGGGACTAGGAGAGACCCAGTACTTC. It encodes CASSPGLGETQYF.

This chain links TRBV12-3 or TRBV12-4 with TRBJ1-1; D gene unclear. The CDR3 has 11 residues. The V end was cut by 3 bases, the J end by 6 bases, with 5 bases between. CDR3 loop: CASSFGAEAFF. The CDR3 nucleotides read TGTGCCAGCAGTTTCGGGGCTGAAGCTTTCTTT.

The rearrangement uses TRBV11-2 and TRBJ2-3, with a weak D call TRBD1 (6 bases). The germline gives CDR1 SGHAT, CDR2 FQNNGV. Between the trimmed V and J ends, which lost 6 bases and 2 bases, there was a span of 12 bases. The CDR3 runs to 14 residues. Written as DNA, the CDR3 is TGTGCCAGCAGGCTCGGGGACAACACAGATACGCAGTATTTT. It encodes CASRLGDNTDTQYF.

The V call is TRBV29-1, the J call TRBJ1-1; 7 bases agree with TRBD1. The CDR3 extends over 14 amino acids. From germline, CDR1 is SQVTM and CDR2 ANQGSEA. V lost 5 bases, J lost 0 bases, and 6 bases stayed unmatched. The CDR3: CSVQQGLLNTEAFF. The CDR3 bases are TGCAGCGTTCAACAGGGGTTACTGAACACTGAAGCTTTCTTT.

This clone was seen a few times. The chain employs TRBV5-5 and TRBJ2-1; 10 bases are a match to TRBD2. V dropped 0 bases and J dropped 6; count of bases not matched to a gene: 3. CDR1 is SGHKS and CDR2 is YYEKEE in the germline V gene (reference sequence). The CDR3 has 15 amino acids. CDR3 nucleotides: TGTGCCAGCAGCTTGGGGACTAGCGGCATCAATGAGCAGTTCTTC. Encoded protein: CASSLGTSGINEQFF.